This record concerns one T cell receptor beta chain sequence. TCRdb itself ran the reads through MiXCR, one entry per CDR3 protein. Of nearly 650,000 distinct CDR3 sequences listed, 20% to 25% are singletons. The germline V gene encodes CDR1 MNHEY and CDR2 SVGAGI. V was clipped by 6 bases and J by 0 bases; unmatched bases: 21. The length of the CDR3 is 21 residues. This sample is drawn from a study of T cell repertoires in cytomegalovirus infection. Study-wide background: Public TCR beta signatures provided an indication of both CMV infection and a matching HLA type.

The chain links TRBV6-5 to TRBJ2-5; 11 bases line up with TRBD1. Sequencing was done on a sample of CD8+ T cells from PBMCs. This receptor was taken from a human donor in good health (CMV status not recorded). Some clones in this sample may be carry-over from other donors' samples. CDR3 sequence reads: CASSRVSSPGQGEIDQETQYF. CDR3 DNA: TGTGCCAGCAGCCGCGTCTCCTCTCCGGGACAGGGGGAAATAGACCAAGAGACCCAGTACTTC.